The rows below give T cell receptor beta chains drawn from one sample of a study of T cell changes during pregnancy in multiple sclerosis. Data came from immunoSEQ multiplex PCR; TCRdb stores just in-frame clones and leaves some out. The data contain about 28,000 clones, about 93% of them singletons. The specimen comprised CD4+ T cells from peripheral blood mononuclear cells, sampled after pregnancy. The receptors here all came from a female donor with multiple sclerosis, enrolled in a pregnancy study. CDR3s include the opening cysteine and the closing phenylalanine or tryptophan. A D gene is named only where the DNA matches it firmly. Clone sizes are given selectively: once, few, many, or a class where the clone is expanded.

NA,TRBV27,TRBJ1-1,TRBD1,TGTGCCAGCAGCCACACCTGGACAGGGAGGACTGAAGCTTTCTTT,CASSHTWTGRTEAFF
few,TRBV30,TRBJ2-7,NA,TGTGCCTGGAGTCCGAGGGTTTACGAGCAGTACTTC,CAWSPRVYEQYF
NA,TRBV5-8,TRBJ2-5,TRBD2,TGTGCCAGCAGCCCGGGGACTAGCGGGCTGGCCGCTGAGACCCAGTACTTC,CASSPGTSGLAAETQYF
NA,TRBV2,TRBJ1-1,NA,TGTGCCAGCAGTGAGGCAGGGGTTTTGAACACTGAAGCTTTCTTT,CASSEAGVLNTEAFF
NA,TRBV7-3,TRBJ2-1,TRBD2,TGTGCCAGCAGCTTCGTAGCGGGGGGGCAGGATGAGCAGTTCTTC,CASSFVAGGQDEQFF
NA,TRBV27,TRBJ1-2,NA,TGTGCCAGCAGCCCATTTGGGGAGTGGGGACAAGGGAGTGGCTACACCTTC,CASSPFGEWGQGSGYTF
NA,TRBV5-1,TRBJ2-3,NA,TGCGCCAGCAGCTTGGACAGTAGCACAGATACGCAGTATTTT,CASSLDSSTDTQYF
NA,TRBV6-5,TRBJ2-1,NA,TGTGCCAGCAGTTACTCGGTGTCGGGTAAGCAGTTCTTC,CASSYSVSGKQFF
once,TRBV2,TRBJ1-5,NA,TGTGCCAGCAGGAGGGGGTCGGGGGGGCAGCCCCAGCATTTT,CASRRGSGGQPQHF
NA,TRBV6-5,TRBJ1-5,TRBD1,TGTGCCAGCAGTTCCGGACAGGGAAACCAGCCCCAGCATTTT,CASSSGQGNQPQHF
NA,TRBV11-2,TRBJ2-1,TRBD2,TGTGCCAGCAGCCGGACTAGCGGGGGGATCAATGAGCAGTTCTTC,CASSRTSGGINEQFF
once,TRBV2,TRBJ1-6,NA,TGTGCCAGCAGTGAAGGGAGACCTTTTAGTTCACCCCTCCACTTT,CASSEGRPFSSPLHF
NA,TRBV6-5,TRBJ1-1,NA,TGTGCCAGCAGTTTCCCTCGCAGAGGGGGGAACACTGAAGCTTTCTTT,CASSFPRRGGNTEAFF
NA,TRBV7-2,TRBJ1-6,TRBD1,TGTGCCAGCAGCCCCAGGACAGGAGGGAATAATTCACCCCTCCACTTT,CASSPRTGGNNSPLHF
NA,TRBV7-8,TRBJ2-3,NA,TGTGCCAGCAGCTTACCTAGCCGGGATACGCAGTATTTT,CASSLPSRDTQYF
once,TRBV4-2,TRBJ2-1,TRBD2,TGTGCCAGCAGCACCCAGACTAGCGGGGCCTACAATGAGCAGTTCTTC,CASSTQTSGAYNEQFF
once,TRBV7-2,TRBJ2-3,NA,TGTGCCAGCAGCCCACAGGGCACAGATACGCAGTATTTT,CASSPQGTDTQYF
NA,TRBV6-1,TRBJ1-2,TRBD1,TGTGCCAGCAGTGAAGCGGCAGGGGGCGACTATGGCTACACCTTC,CASSEAAGGDYGYTF
NA,TRBV18,TRBJ1-5,NA,TGTGCCAGCTCCAGACGGGGGGGGGAGGGCAATCAGCCCCAGCATTTT,CASSRRGGEGNQPQHF
NA,TRBV5-6,TRBJ2-5,NA,TGTGCCAGCAGCCTGGGGTTCCGGGAGACCCAGTACTTC,CASSLGFRETQYF
few,TRBV9,TRBJ1-5,TRBD1,TGTGCCAGCAGCCGGACCGGGGACTTACAGGGGAATCAGCCCCAGCATTTT,CASSRTGDLQGNQPQHF
NA,TRBV7-3,TRBJ2-7,TRBD2,TGTGCCAGCAGCCCAAGACTAGCGGGGATCTACGAGCAGTACTTC,CASSPRLAGIYEQYF
NA,TRBV14,TRBJ2-5,NA,TGTGCCAGCAGCCGCAGGACAGTAGAGACCCAGTACTTC,CASSRRTVETQYF
once,TRBV18,TRBJ2-1,NA,TGTGCCAGCTCACCACCTAGCCGGAATGAGCAGTTCTTC,CASSPPSRNEQFF
NA,TRBV30,TRBJ1-1,TRBD1,TGTGCCTGGAGTGTATGGGGACAGGAGAAAGCTTTCTTT,CAWSVWGQEKAFF
NA,TRBV19,TRBJ1-1,NA,TGTGCCAGTAGCCACTATGGGGGCAGGGGACGGGACACTGAAGCTTTCTTT,CASSHYGGRGRDTEAFF
NA,TRBV9,TRBJ2-2,NA,TGTGCCAGCAGCGTAGTTCGGAGGGGCGGGGAGCTGTTTTTT,CASSVVRRGGELFF
NA,TRBV6-1,TRBJ1-2,TRBD1,TGTGCCAGCAGTGAAACGGGACAGGGGTGGGACTATGGCTACACCTTC,CASSETGQGWDYGYTF
NA,TRBV7-9,TRBJ1-2,NA,TGTGCCAGCAGCTTACGGGACTACTATGGCTACACCTTC,CASSLRDYYGYTF
NA,TRBV18,TRBJ2-6,TRBD1,TGTGCCAGCTCAACCACGGGACAGGGATCCTCCTCTGGGGCCAACGTCCTGACTTTC,CASSTTGQGSSSGANVLTF
NA,TRBV15,TRBJ2-5,NA,TGTGCCACCAGCAGAGATACTGCCATACAAGAGACCCAGTACTTC,CATSRDTAIQETQYF
NA,TRBV18,TRBJ2-5,NA,TGTGCCAGCTCACTTTCCAGGCTAGAGACCCAGTACTTC,CASSLSRLETQYF
once,TRBV19,TRBJ2-2,NA,TGTGCCAGTAGCTGGACGGCGCGGGGCAACACCGGGGAGCTGTTTTTT,CASSWTARGNTGELFF
NA,TRBV7-9,TRBJ1-6,NA,TGTGCCAGCAGTACCACCCGGCCGAATAGGGGTACTGATTCACCCCTCCACTTT,CASSTTRPNRGTDSPLHF
NA,TRBV7-2,TRBJ2-7,TRBD2,TGTGCCAGCAGTTTAACTAGCGGGAGGGGGGTCGAGCAGTACTTC,CASSLTSGRGVEQYF
NA,TRBV19,TRBJ1-2,TRBD1,TGTGCCAGTAGCTTCCTCACAGGGGTAGGTGGCTACACCTTC,CASSFLTGVGGYTF